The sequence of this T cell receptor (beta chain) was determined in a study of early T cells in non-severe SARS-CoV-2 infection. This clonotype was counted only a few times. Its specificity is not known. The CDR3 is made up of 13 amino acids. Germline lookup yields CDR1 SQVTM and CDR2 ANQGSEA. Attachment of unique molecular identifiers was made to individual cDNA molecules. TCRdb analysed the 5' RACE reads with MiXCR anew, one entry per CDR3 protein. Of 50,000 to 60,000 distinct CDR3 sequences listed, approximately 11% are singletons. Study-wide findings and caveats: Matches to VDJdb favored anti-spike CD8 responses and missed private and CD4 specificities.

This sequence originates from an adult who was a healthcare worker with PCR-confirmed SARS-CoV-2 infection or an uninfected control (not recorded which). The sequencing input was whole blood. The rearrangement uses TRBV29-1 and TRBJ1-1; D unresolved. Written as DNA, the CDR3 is TGCAGTTGTGCAAGGAGAACCAACACTGAAGCTTTCTTT. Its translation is CSCARRTNTEAFF.